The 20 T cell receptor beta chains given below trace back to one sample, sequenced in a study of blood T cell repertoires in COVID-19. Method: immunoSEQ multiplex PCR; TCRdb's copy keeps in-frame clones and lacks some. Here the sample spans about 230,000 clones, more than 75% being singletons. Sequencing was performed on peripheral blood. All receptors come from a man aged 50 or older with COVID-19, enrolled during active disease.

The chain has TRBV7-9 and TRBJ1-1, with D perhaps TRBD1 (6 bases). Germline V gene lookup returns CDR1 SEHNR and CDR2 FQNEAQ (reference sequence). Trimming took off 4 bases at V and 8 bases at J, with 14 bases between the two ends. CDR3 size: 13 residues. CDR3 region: CASSSYGQLEAFF. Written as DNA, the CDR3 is TGTGCCAGCAGCTCGTACGGACAGTTAGAAGCTTTCTTT.

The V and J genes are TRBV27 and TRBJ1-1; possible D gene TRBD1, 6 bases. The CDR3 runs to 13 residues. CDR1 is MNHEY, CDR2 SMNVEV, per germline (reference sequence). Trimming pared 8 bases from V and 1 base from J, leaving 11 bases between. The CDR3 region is CASYRGANTEAFF. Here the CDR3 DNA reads TGTGCCAGCTATCGGGGGGCGAACACTGAAGCTTTCTTT.

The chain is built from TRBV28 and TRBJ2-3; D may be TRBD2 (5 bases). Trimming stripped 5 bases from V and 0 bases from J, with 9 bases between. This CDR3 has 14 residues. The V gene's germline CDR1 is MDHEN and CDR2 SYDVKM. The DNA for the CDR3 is TGTGCCAGCAGTCCGGCGGGTAGCACAGATACGCAGTATTTT. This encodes CASSPAGSTDTQYF.

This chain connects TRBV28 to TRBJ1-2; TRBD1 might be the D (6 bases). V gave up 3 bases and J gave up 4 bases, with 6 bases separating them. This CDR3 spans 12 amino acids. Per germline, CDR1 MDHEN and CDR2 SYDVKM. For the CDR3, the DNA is TGTGCCAGCAGTTTCAGGGGCTATGGCTACACCTTC. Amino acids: CASSFRGYGYTF.

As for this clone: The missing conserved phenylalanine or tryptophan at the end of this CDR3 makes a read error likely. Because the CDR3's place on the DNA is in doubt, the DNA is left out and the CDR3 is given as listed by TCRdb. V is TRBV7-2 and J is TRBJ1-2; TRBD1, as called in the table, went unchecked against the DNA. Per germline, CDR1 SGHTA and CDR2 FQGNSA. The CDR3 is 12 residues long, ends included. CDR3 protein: CASSPYIGAASL.

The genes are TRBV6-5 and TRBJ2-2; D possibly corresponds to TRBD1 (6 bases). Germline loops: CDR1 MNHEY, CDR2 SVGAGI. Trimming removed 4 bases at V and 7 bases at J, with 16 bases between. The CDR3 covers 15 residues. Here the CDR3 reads CASSLDRRFGGELFF. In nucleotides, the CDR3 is TGTGCCAGCAGTTTGGACAGAAGGTTCGGCGGGGAGCTGTTTTTT.

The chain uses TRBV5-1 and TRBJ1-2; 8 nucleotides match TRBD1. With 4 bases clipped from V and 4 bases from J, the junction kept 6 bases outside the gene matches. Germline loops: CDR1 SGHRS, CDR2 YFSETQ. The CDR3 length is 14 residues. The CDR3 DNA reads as TGCGCCAGCAGCCCGACAGGGGCTAGCTATGGCTACACCTTC. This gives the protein CASSPTGASYGYTF.

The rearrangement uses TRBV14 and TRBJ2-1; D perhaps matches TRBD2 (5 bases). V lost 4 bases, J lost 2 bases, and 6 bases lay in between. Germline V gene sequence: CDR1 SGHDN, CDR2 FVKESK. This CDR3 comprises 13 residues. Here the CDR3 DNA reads TGTGCCAGCAGCCTAGCGCCCTACAATGAGCAGTTCTTC. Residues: CASSLAPYNEQFF.

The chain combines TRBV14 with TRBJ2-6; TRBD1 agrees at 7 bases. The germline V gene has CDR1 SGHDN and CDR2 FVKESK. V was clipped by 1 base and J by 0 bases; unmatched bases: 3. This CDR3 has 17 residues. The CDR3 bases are TGTGCCAGCAGCCAAGGACAGGGAGACTCTGGGGCCAACGTCCTGACTTTC. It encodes CASSQGQGDSGANVLTF.

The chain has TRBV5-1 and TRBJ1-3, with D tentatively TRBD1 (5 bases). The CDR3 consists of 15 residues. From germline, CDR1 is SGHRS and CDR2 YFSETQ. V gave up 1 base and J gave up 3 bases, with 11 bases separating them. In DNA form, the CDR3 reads TGCGCCAGCAGCTTGACCGGACAAGATGGAAACACCATATATTTT. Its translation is CASSLTGQDGNTIYF.

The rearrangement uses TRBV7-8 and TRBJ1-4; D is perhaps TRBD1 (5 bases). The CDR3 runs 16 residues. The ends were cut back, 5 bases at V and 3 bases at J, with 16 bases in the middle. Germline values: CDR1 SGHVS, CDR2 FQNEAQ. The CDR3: CASSSSGAQANEKLFF. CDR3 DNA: TGTGCCAGCAGCAGTAGCGGGGCGCAGGCTAATGAAAAACTGTTTTTT.

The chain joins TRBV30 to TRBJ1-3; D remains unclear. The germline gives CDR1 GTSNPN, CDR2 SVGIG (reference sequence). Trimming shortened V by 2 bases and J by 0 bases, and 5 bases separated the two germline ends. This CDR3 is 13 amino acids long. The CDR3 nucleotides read TGTGCCTGGAGTTCCAACTCTGGAAACACCATATATTTT. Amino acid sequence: CAWSSNSGNTIYF.

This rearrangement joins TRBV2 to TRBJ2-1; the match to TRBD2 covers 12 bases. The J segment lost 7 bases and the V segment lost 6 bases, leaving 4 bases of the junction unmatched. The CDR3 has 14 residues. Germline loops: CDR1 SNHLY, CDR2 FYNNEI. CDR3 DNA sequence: TGTGCCAGCAGCACTAGCGGGAGGTGGAATGAGCAGTTCTTC. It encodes CASSTSGRWNEQFF.

This CDR3 is CASLRSSYSNQPQHF. The DNA for the CDR3 is TGTGCCAGCCTGAGGTCCAGTTATAGCAATCAGCCCCAGCATTTT. The rearrangement joins TRBV6-5 to TRBJ1-5, with D uncertain. The CDR3 sequence is 15 residues long. Germline lookup yields CDR1 MNHEY and CDR2 SVGAGI. Trimming stripped 8 bases from V and 0 bases from J, with 14 bases between.

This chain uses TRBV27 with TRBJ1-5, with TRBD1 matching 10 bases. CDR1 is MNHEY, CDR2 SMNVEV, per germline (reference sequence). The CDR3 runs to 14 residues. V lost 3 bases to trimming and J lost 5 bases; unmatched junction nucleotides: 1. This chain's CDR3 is CASSFGTGDQPQHF. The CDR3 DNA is TGTGCCAGCAGTTTCGGGACAGGGGATCAGCCCCAGCATTTT.

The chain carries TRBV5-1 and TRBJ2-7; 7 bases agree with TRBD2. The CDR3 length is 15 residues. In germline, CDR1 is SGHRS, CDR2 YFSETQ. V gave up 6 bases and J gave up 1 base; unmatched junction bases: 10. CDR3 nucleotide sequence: TGCGCCAGCAACCGGAACGGGGAGGGGTCCTACGAGCAGTACTTC. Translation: CASNRNGEGSYEQYF.

DNA of the CDR3: TGTGCCAGCAGTCAAGCCACCGGGGAGCTGTTTTTT. As protein: CASSQATGELFF. The V and J genes are TRBV6-2 or TRBV6-3 and TRBJ2-2, with D unclear. V lost 5 bases to trimming and J lost 4 bases, with 5 bases between them. Germline CDR1 and CDR2: MNHEY and SVGEGT. The CDR3 sequence is 12 residues long.

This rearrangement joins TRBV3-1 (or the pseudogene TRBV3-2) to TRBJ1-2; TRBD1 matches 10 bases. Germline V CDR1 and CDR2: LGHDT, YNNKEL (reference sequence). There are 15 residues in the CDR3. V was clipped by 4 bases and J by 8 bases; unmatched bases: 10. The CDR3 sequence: CASSPGTGAPRGYTF. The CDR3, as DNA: TGTGCCAGCAGCCCAGGGACAGGGGCACCGCGAGGCTACACCTTC.

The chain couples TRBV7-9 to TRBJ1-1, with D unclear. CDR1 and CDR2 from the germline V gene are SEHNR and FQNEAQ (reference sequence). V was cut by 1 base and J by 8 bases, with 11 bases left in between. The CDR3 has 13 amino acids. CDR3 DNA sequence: TGTGCCAGCAGCTTAGGGGAGGAACGCGAAGCTTTCTTT. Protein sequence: CASSLGEEREAFF.

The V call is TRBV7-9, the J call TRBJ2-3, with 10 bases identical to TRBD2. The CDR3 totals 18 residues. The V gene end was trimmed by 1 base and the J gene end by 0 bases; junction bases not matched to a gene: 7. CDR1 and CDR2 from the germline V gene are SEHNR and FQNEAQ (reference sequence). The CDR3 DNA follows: TGTGCCAGCAGCTTAGGTCTGGGGACTAGCGCGAGCACAGATACGCAGTATTTT. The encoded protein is CASSLGLGTSASTDTQYF.